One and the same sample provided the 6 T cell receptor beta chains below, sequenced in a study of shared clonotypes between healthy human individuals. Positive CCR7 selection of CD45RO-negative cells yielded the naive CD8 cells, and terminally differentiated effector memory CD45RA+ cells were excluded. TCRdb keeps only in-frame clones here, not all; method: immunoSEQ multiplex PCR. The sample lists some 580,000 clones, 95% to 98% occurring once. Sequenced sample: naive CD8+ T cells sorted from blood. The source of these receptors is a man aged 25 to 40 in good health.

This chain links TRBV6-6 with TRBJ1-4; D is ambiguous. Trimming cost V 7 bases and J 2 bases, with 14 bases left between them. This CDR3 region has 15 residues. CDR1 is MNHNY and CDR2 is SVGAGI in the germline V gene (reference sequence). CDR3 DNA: TGTGCCAGCACGACGTCGGAGTTTACTAATGAAAAACTGTTTTTT. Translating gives CASTTSEFTNEKLFF.

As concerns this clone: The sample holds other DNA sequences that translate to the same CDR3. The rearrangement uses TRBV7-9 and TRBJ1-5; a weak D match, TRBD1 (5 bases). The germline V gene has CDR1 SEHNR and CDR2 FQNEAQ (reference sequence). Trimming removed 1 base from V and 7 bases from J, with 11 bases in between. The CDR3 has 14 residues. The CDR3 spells CASSLDQGGQPQHF. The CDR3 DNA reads TGTGCCAGCAGCTTAGACCAGGGCGGACAGCCCCAGCATTTT.

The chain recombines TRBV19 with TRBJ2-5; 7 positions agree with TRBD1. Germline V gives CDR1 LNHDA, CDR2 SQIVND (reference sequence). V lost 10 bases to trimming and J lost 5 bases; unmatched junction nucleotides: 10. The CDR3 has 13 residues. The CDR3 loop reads CATSTGRGETQYF. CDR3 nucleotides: TGTGCCACTTCGACAGGGCGAGGGGAGACCCAGTACTTC.

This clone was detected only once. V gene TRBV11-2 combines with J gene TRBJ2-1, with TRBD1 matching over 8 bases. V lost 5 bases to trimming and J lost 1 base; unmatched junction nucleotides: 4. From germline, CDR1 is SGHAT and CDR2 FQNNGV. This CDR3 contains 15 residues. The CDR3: CASSTWTGSYNEQFF. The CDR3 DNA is TGTGCCAGCAGCACGTGGACAGGGTCCTACAATGAGCAGTTCTTC.

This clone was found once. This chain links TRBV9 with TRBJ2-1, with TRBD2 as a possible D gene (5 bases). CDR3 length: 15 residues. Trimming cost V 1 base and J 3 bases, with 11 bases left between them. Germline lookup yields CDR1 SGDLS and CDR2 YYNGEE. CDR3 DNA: TGTGCCAGCAGCGTATGGGGTAGCGACTACAATGAGCAGTTCTTC. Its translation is CASSVWGSDYNEQFF.

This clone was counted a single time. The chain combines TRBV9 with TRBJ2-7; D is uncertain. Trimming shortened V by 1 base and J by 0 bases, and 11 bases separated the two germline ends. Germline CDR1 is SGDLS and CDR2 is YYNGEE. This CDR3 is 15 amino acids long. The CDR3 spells CASSVWAEPSYEQYF. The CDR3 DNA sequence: TGTGCCAGCAGCGTATGGGCGGAGCCCTCCTACGAGCAGTACTTC.